This entry lists 30 T cell receptor beta chains sequenced from one sample in a study of blood T cell repertoires in COVID-19. Clones were read by immunoSEQ multiplex PCR, and TCRdb kept only the in-frame ones, dropping some. The repertoire holds 150,000 or so clones, with roughly 88% as singletons. The sequenced material came from PBMCs or T cells enriched from blood (not recorded which). These TCRs come from a man between 65 and 79 years old who had been exposed to COVID-19.

This rearrangement joins TRBV6-5 to TRBJ1-4; D may be TRBD1 (6 bases). CDR1 is MNHEY and CDR2 is SVGAGI in the germline V gene. Trimming took off 6 bases at V and 12 bases at J, with 14 bases between the two ends. This CDR3 has 12 residues. Here the CDR3 DNA reads TGTGCCAGCAGCCAGGGGAGACTACAACTGTTTTTT. Amino acid sequence: CASSQGRLQLFF.

The sample holds one count of this clone. The V and J genes are TRBV9 and TRBJ1-3; TRBD1 agrees at 7 bases. V shed 4 bases and J 0 bases; nucleotides not matched to a gene: 7. The germline V gene encodes CDR1 SGDLS and CDR2 YYNGEE. This CDR3 has 16 residues. As DNA, the CDR3 is TGTGCCAGCAGCTTAGGGGACAGCCTCTCTGGAAACACCATATATTTT. Its translation is CASSLGDSLSGNTIYF.

The chain recombines TRBV27 with TRBJ2-5, with 11 bases fitting TRBD2. Germline V gene lookup returns CDR1 MNHEY and CDR2 SMNVEV (reference sequence). Losses at the gene ends were 5 bases for V and 2 bases for J; bases not matched to a gene: 4. The CDR3 consists of 15 residues. The CDR3 sequence is CASSPIAGGQETQYF. In nucleotides, the CDR3 is TGTGCCAGCAGTCCTATAGCGGGAGGGCAAGAGACCCAGTACTTC.

This chain connects TRBV14 to TRBJ2-3, with 7 bases identical to TRBD2. Germline V gives CDR1 SGHDN, CDR2 FVKESK. With 7 bases clipped from V and 0 bases from J, the junction kept 4 bases outside the gene matches. The CDR3 spans 14 residues. The CDR3 sequence: CASTWGGSTDTQYF. The CDR3 bases are TGTGCCAGCACCTGGGGAGGGAGCACAGATACGCAGTATTTT.

This clone came up once. This chain joins TRBV6-5 and TRBJ2-7; the match to TRBD1 covers 8 bases. The length of the CDR3 is 15 residues. Trimming took 6 bases from V and 6 from J; bases not matched to a gene: 13. The germline CDR1 and CDR2 sequences are MNHEY and SVGAGI. CDR3 region: CASRAGGQGPSEQYF. CDR3 DNA sequence: TGTGCCAGCAGGGCTGGAGGACAGGGTCCCTCCGAGCAGTACTTC.

The chain combines TRBV28 with TRBJ2-2; D not resolved. This CDR3 has 12 residues. Germline V gives CDR1 MDHEN, CDR2 SYDVKM. The V end lost 2 bases, the J end lost 6 bases, and 4 bases lay between the germline ends. CDR3 sequence reads: CASSLLPGELFF. In DNA, the CDR3 is TGTGCCAGCAGTTTACTCCCCGGGGAGCTGTTTTTT.

A few counts support this clone. This chain connects TRBV29-1 to TRBJ2-1, with D possibly being TRBD2 (5 bases). Germline-derived CDR1 and CDR2 are SQVTM and ANQGSEA. V was cut by 8 bases and J by 0 bases, with 14 bases left in between. CDR3 length: 14 amino acids. This CDR3 reads CSHKERSSYNEQFF. The CDR3 coding sequence is TGCAGCCACAAGGAGCGGAGCTCCTACAATGAGCAGTTCTTC.

The rearrangement joins TRBV12-3 or TRBV12-4 to TRBJ1-1; D gene ambiguous. This CDR3 region has 12 residues. V lost 5 bases to trimming and J lost 12 bases, with 16 bases between them. CDR3 DNA sequence: TGTGCCAGCAGTGACCTTTTTAGCATGACTTTCTTT. The encoded protein is CASSDLFSMTFF.

The V and J genes are TRBV2 and TRBJ1-1; D unresolved. The V end was cut by 4 bases, the J end by 10 bases, with 16 bases between. Germline V gene data show CDR1 as SNHLY and CDR2 as FYNNEI. The CDR3 totals 13 residues. This chain's CDR3 is CASSGQVNEGAFF. In nucleotides, the CDR3 is TGTGCCAGCAGTGGGCAGGTCAACGAGGGAGCTTTCTTT.

This chain connects TRBV7-2 to TRBJ1-2; a possible D gene is TRBD1 (6 bases). The CDR3 contains 16 residues. The germline V gene has CDR1 SGHTA and CDR2 FQGNSA. The V and J ends lost 1 base and 8 bases respectively, with 20 bases between them. CDR3: CASSLGRQAHKGGYTF. CDR3 nucleotide sequence: TGTGCCAGCAGCTTAGGAAGACAGGCACACAAGGGAGGCTACACCTTC.

In this sample, this clone turned up a few times. This sequence joins TRBV28 and TRBJ1-5, with no clear D. The germline CDR1 and CDR2 sequences are MDHEN and SYDVKM. The CDR3 consists of 10 residues. V lost 6 bases and J 5 bases, leaving 2 bases between the germline ends. The CDR3 sequence is CASSDQPQHF. The CDR3 nucleotides are TGTGCCAGCAGCGATCAGCCCCAGCATTTT. Variable domain in full (rest from reference TRBV28 and TRBJ1-5): DVKVTQSSRYLVKRTGEKVFLECVQDMDHENMFWYRQDPGLGLRLIYFSYDVKMKEKGDIPEGYSVSREKKERFSLILESASTNQTSMYLCASSDQPQHFGDGTRLSIL.

The V gene is TRBV3-1 (or the pseudogene TRBV3-2), the J gene TRBJ1-2; 7 bases fit TRBD1. The length of the CDR3 is 15 residues. V was clipped by 0 bases and J by 5 bases; unmatched bases: 6. CDR1 LGHDT and CDR2 YNNKEL come from the germline V gene (reference sequence). The CDR3 bases are TGTGCCAGCAGCCAAGATCCCGCGGGACAGTATGGCTACACCTTC. Residues: CASSQDPAGQYGYTF.

The chain employs TRBV13 and TRBJ2-3; 7 nucleotides line up with TRBD1. This CDR3 region has 15 residues. In germline, CDR1 is PRHDT, CDR2 FYEKMQ (reference sequence). The ends lost 1 base at V and 1 base at J; junction bases unmatched: 2. The DNA for the CDR3 is TGTGCCAGCAGCTTAGCAGACAGGGGCACAGATACGCAGTATTTT. Its protein product is CASSLADRGTDTQYF.

J is TRBJ1-1 and V is TRBV6-2 or TRBV6-3; D gene uncertain. Trimming left V 0 bases short and J 3 bases short, with 8 bases between. CDR3 length: 14 amino acids. The germline V gene has CDR1 MNHEY and CDR2 SVGEGT. The CDR3 DNA is TGTGCCAGCAGTTACTCTCACGGGTACACTGAAGCTTTCTTT. This codes for CASSYSHGYTEAFF.

The chain employs TRBV7-6 and TRBJ1-2, with D possibly matching TRBD1 (6 bases). This CDR3 has 15 amino acids. The V end was cut by 1 base, the J end by 1 base, with 10 bases between. Germline V gene data show CDR1 as SGHVS and CDR2 as FNYEAQ. The CDR3 sequence is CASSLGTAINYGYTF. The CDR3 DNA reads as TGTGCCAGCAGCTTAGGGACAGCGATTAACTATGGCTACACCTTC. Complete variable domain (other parts from reference TRBV7-6 and TRBJ1-2): GAGVSQSPRYKVTKRGQDVALRCDPISGHVSLYWYRQALGQGPEFLTYFNYEAQQDKSGLPNDRFSAERPEGSISTLTIQRTEQRDSAMYRCASSLGTAINYGYTFGSGTRLTVV.

The chain carries TRBV28 and TRBJ1-1, with D unclear. The CDR3 loop spans 14 amino acids. Per the germline V gene, CDR1 is MDHEN and CDR2 is SYDVKM. V lost 6 bases to trimming and J lost 0 bases, with 11 bases between them. The CDR3 DNA sequence: TGTGCCAGCAGGGGAGGACGGTTGAACACTGAAGCTTTCTTT. Translated, it gives CASRGGRLNTEAFF.

This clone was picked up a small number of times. This chain links TRBV6-5 with TRBJ1-2; TRBD1 is a possible D gene (5 bases). There are 13 residues in the CDR3. The germline CDR1 and CDR2 sequences are MNHEY and SVGAGI. The ends were cut back, 4 bases at V and 5 bases at J, with 11 bases in the middle. This CDR3 reads CASSSLGGYGYTF. The CDR3 region has the DNA TGTGCCAGCAGTTCATTGGGGGGGTATGGCTACACCTTC.

The chain carries TRBV6-2 or TRBV6-3 and TRBJ2-1; 7 bases map to TRBD2. The CDR3 is made up of 15 amino acids. J lost 2 bases, V lost 5 bases, and 6 bases had no gene match. CDR1 is MNHEY, CDR2 SVGEGT, per germline. CDR3 in DNA: TGTGCCAGCAGTCCAAGCGGGAAGACCTACAATGAGCAGTTCTTC. Its translation: CASSPSGKTYNEQFF.

This rearrangement joins TRBV7-2 to TRBJ2-1; TRBD2 is a possible D gene (5 bases). Trimming removed 4 bases at V and 10 bases at J, with 14 bases between. In germline, CDR1 is SGHTA, CDR2 FQGNSA. CDR3 length: 13 residues. CDR3 amino acids: CASSSGLPTEQFF. DNA for the CDR3: TGTGCCAGCAGCTCAGGACTCCCTACAGAGCAGTTCTTC.

This clone was observed a single time. CDR3 protein: CASSSRPDAASYNEQFF. The CDR3 bases are TGCGCCAGCAGCTCGCGACCGGATGCGGCCTCCTACAATGAGCAGTTCTTC. This chain uses TRBV5-1 with TRBJ2-1, with D uncertain. The CDR3 totals 17 residues. CDR1 is SGHRS, CDR2 YFSETQ, per germline. V was cut by 3 bases and J by 0 bases, with 16 bases left in between.

This clone was found a few times. The chain couples TRBV6-6 to TRBJ1-6, with 7 bases aligning to TRBD1. The V gene end was trimmed by 5 bases and the J gene end by 5 bases; junction bases not matched to a gene: 12. Germline V gene data show CDR1 as MNHNY and CDR2 as SVGAGI (reference sequence). This CDR3 has 17 amino acids. The CDR3 DNA reads as TGTGCCAGCAGTCTCCTTGCCCGGACAGGAAATAATTCACCCCTCCACTTT. Translating it yields CASSLLARTGNNSPLHF.

The rearrangement links TRBV6-5 to TRBJ1-5; 8 bases line up with TRBD1. V dropped 6 bases and J dropped 6; count of bases not matched to a gene: 7. The length of the CDR3 is 14 residues. Germline CDR1 MNHEY, CDR2 SVGAGI. CDR3 DNA: TGTGCCAGCAGCCCGGACAGGGCGTTTCAGCCCCAGCATTTT. This sequence encodes CASSPDRAFQPQHF.

J is TRBJ2-7 and V is TRBV3-1 (or the pseudogene TRBV3-2); 9 positions match TRBD1. The CDR3 has 13 amino acids. V gave up 4 bases and J gave up 7 bases; unmatched junction bases: 5. Germline-derived CDR1 and CDR2 are LGHDT and YNNKEL (reference sequence). The CDR3 protein is CASSLTDRGEQYF. The DNA for the CDR3 is TGTGCCAGCAGCCTAACGGACAGGGGTGAGCAGTACTTC.

V usage is TRBV4-2 and J usage is TRBJ2-5, with D perhaps TRBD2 (5 bases). CDR3 length: 16 amino acids. Trimming cost V 0 bases and J 5 bases, with 16 bases left between them. Germline assignment: CDR1 LGHNA and CDR2 YNFKEQ. The DNA for the CDR3 is TGTGCCAGCAGCCAAGATCTCACGGGATTGGGCGAGACCCAGTACTTC. Residues: CASSQDLTGLGETQYF.

About this clone itself: No DNA is shown, since the ends of the CDR3 on it are uncertain; the CDR3 is the one TCRdb lists. The CDR3: CASSWGQGTMWHF. The chain joins TRBV7-2 to TRBJ1-5; the table's D gene call, TRBD1, was not cross checked with the DNA. The CDR3 numbers 13 amino acids, ends counted. Germline assignment: CDR1 SGHTA and CDR2 FQGNSA.

V is TRBV27 and J is TRBJ1-6; maybe TRBD1 (5 bases). V shed 6 bases and J shed 7 bases, with 13 bases lying between them. Looked up from germline, CDR1 is MNHEY and CDR2 is SMNVEV (reference sequence). The CDR3 is 14 amino acids. The CDR3 DNA is TGTGCCAGCAGGGGGGGGGTACCGAATTCACCCCTCCACTTT. This gives the protein CASRGGVPNSPLHF.

In this sample, this clone turned up once. The chain links TRBV6-5 to TRBJ1-5; D is perhaps TRBD1 (5 bases). The CDR3 runs 15 residues. Looked up from germline, CDR1 is MNHEY and CDR2 is SVGAGI. Trimming removed 7 bases from V and 7 bases from J, with 20 bases in between. The CDR3 reads CASIKPGGLEQPQHF. CDR3 DNA: TGTGCCAGCATCAAACCTGGGGGGTTAGAGCAGCCCCAGCATTTT.

This chain uses TRBV3-1 (or the pseudogene TRBV3-2) with TRBJ1-4, with TRBD1 matching over 8 bases. This CDR3 is built from 14 residues. The V segment lost 4 bases and the J segment 8 bases; nucleotides outside the gene matches: 6. Germline V gives CDR1 LGHDT, CDR2 YNNKEL (reference sequence). The CDR3 DNA follows: TGTGCCAGCAGCCGGCGCGGACAGGGAGAAAAACTGTTTTTT. This sequence encodes CASSRRGQGEKLFF.

The rearrangement joins TRBV3-1 (or the pseudogene TRBV3-2) to TRBJ2-7; D perhaps matches TRBD1 (5 bases). This CDR3 has 13 amino acids. V lost 6 bases and J lost 4, with 13 bases in between. Germline CDR1 reads LGHDT; CDR2 reads YNNKEL (reference sequence). The CDR3 here is CASSPRVSYEQYF. DNA of the CDR3: TGTGCCAGCAGTCCCAGGGTATCGTACGAGCAGTACTTC.

V usage is TRBV12-3 or TRBV12-4 and J usage is TRBJ1-2; 8 bases are a match to TRBD1. V shed 10 bases and J 4 bases; nucleotides not matched to a gene: 8. The CDR3 consists of 13 residues. Here the CDR3 reads CATYTDRVYGYTF. In DNA form, the CDR3 reads TGTGCCACTTACACGGACAGGGTCTATGGCTACACCTTC.